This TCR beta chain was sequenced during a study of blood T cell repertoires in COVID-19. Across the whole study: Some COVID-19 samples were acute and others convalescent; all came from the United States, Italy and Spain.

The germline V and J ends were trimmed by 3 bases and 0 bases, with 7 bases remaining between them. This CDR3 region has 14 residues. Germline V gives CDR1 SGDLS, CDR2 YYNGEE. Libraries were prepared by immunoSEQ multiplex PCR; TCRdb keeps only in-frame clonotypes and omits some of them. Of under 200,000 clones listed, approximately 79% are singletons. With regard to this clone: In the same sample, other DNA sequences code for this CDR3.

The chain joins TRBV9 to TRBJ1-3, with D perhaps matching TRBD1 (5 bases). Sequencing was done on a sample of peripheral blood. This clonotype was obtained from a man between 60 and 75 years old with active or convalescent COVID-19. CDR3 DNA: TGTGCCAGCAGCGGGGGCATCTCTGGAAACACCATATATTTT. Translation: CASSGGISGNTIYF.